The 9 T cell receptor beta chains given below trace back to one sample, sequenced in a study of human T cells and chemical hapten exposure. TCRdb recomputed calls from the RACE reads with MiXCR, one row per CDR3 protein. The sample holds roughly 380,000 distinct CDR3 sequences, around 5.5% seen once. Stated time point: pre-sensitization, week 0. As to treatment: therapeutic diphenylcyclopropenone sensitization with weekly scalp DPC. The source material was whole blood, sampled in connection with sensitization to the hapten diphenylcyclopropenone (DPC). These receptors were obtained from a woman aged 45-60 years with alopecia areata. Some clones in this sample may be carry-over from other donors' samples.

This chain joins TRBV20-1 and TRBJ1-5; TRBD1 matches 7 bases. The CDR3 runs 15 residues. Germline-derived CDR1 and CDR2 are DFQATT and SNEGSKA (reference sequence). Trimming at V came to 3 bases and at J to 7 bases, leaving 12 bases not matched to a gene. CDR3 sequence (DNA): TGCAGTGCTAGGTCGATAGGGGGCAGGGAGCAGCCCCAGCATTTT. It codes for CSARSIGGREQPQHF.

This clonotype was counted at least ten times. The gene calls are TRBV5-6 and TRBJ2-1; 9 bases fit TRBD2. This CDR3 has 14 amino acids. Per the germline V gene, CDR1 is SGHDT and CDR2 is YYEEEE. V dropped 4 bases and J dropped 6; count of bases not matched to a gene: 5. Here the CDR3 DNA reads TGTGCCAGCAGCCGGGGACTAGCTCCCAATGAGCAGTTCTTC. This encodes CASSRGLAPNEQFF.

This clonotype was seen repeatedly, ten times or more. V and J are TRBV5-1 and TRBJ2-3, with 8 bases fitting TRBD2. Germline lookup yields CDR1 SGHRS and CDR2 YFSETQ. The CDR3 runs to 16 residues. The V and J ends lost 4 bases and 6 bases, in that order; junction bases with no gene match: 13. The CDR3 DNA reads TGCGCCAGCAGCCCGACTAGCGTTCTCTCCGGGGATACGCAGTATTTT. Protein product: CASSPTSVLSGDTQYF.

The chain joins TRBV4-1 to TRBJ1-1; D is perhaps TRBD1 (5 bases). Germline V gene sequence: CDR1 MGHRA, CDR2 YSYEKL. The CDR3 spans 13 residues. V was pared by 1 base and J by 5 bases, with 8 bases between. In nucleotides, the CDR3 is TGCGCCAGCAGCCAAGCTTCAGGGACTGAAGCTTTCTTT. As protein: CASSQASGTEAFF.

This clonotype showed up many times. The chain combines TRBV7-9 with TRBJ2-1; TRBD2 agrees at 7 bases. In germline, CDR1 is SEHNR, CDR2 FQNEAQ (reference sequence). The CDR3 contains 11 residues. V was pared by 1 base and J by 12 bases, with 0 bases of the junction left unmatched. The CDR3 DNA follows: TGTGCCAGCAGCTTAGGCGGGGGGCAGTTCTTC. This encodes CASSLGGGQFF.

There are many counts of this clonotype. The chain couples TRBV11-3 to TRBJ2-1; D remains ambiguous. Deletions cut 1 base from V and 8 bases from J, with 6 bases between. In germline, CDR1 is SGHNT, CDR2 YENEEA. This CDR3 comprises 12 residues. The CDR3 spells CASSLASDEQFF. The DNA for the CDR3 is TGTGCCAGCAGCTTAGCTTCCGATGAGCAGTTCTTC.

This clonotype has ten or more counts. V gene TRBV9 combines with J gene TRBJ2-3; 9 positions match TRBD2. The CDR3 runs to 16 residues. The V gene's germline CDR1 is SGDLS and CDR2 YYNGEE. Germline trimming cut 0 bases from V and 4 bases from J; bases unmatched to any gene: 6. The CDR3 reads CASSVVGAGGSDTQYF. The CDR3 nucleotides are TGTGCCAGCAGCGTAGTTGGAGCGGGGGGATCAGATACGCAGTATTTT.

This clonotype has a handful of counts. The chain carries TRBV20-1 and TRBJ1-1; the D gene is possibly TRBD1 (5 bases). The CDR3 loop spans 12 amino acids. CDR1 and CDR2 (germline): DFQATT, SNEGSKA (reference sequence). Trimming removed 6 bases from V and 4 bases from J, with 12 bases in between. CDR3 nucleotide sequence: TGCAGTGCCGCAAGGGGAGGCACTGAAGCTTTCTTT. It codes for CSAARGGTEAFF.

The CDR3 reads CSARRETGKNIQYF. The CDR3 DNA is TGCAGTGCTAGAAGGGAGACGGGCAAAAACATTCAGTACTTC. The rearrangement uses TRBV20-1 and TRBJ2-4; TRBD2 is a possible D gene (5 bases). Per germline, CDR1 DFQATT and CDR2 SNEGSKA (reference sequence). The V end was cut by 2 bases, the J end by 3 bases, with 11 bases between. There are 14 residues in the CDR3.